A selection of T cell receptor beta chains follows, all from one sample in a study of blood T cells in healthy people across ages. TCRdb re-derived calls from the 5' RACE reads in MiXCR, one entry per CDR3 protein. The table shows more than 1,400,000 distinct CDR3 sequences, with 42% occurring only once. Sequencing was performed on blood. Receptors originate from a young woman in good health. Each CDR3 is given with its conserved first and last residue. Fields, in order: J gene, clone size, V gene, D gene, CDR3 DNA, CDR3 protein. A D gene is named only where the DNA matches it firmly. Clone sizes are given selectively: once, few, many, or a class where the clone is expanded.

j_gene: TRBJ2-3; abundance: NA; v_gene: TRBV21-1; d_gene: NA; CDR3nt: TGTGCCAGCAGCAAAGGGGCTCTCCGACACGACGGGGATACGCAGTATTTT; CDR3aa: CASSKGALRHDGDTQYF
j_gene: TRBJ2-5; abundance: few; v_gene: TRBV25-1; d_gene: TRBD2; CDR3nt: TGTGCCAGCAGTGAAGGGACTAGCTTTGAGACCCAGTACTTC; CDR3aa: CASSEGTSFETQYF
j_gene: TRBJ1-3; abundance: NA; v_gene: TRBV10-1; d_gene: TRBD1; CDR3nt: TGCGCCAGCAGTGGTGAACCGGGACAGGGCTCAAGAAACACCATATATTTT; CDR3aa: CASSGEPGQGSRNTIYF
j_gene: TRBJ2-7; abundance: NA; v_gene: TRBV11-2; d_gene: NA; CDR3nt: TGTGCCAGCAGCGTACGCACAGGTCCCTACGAGCAGTACTTC; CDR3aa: CASSVRTGPYEQYF
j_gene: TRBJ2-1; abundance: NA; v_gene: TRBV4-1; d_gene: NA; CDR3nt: TGCGCCAGCAGCTGGGGACCTACTCGGTTCTTC; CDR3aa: CASSWGPTRFF
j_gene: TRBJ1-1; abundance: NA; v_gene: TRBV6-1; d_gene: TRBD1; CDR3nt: TGTGCCAGCAAGCAAGGACAGGGGATGAACACTGAAGCTTTCTTT; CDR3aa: CASKQGQGMNTEAFF
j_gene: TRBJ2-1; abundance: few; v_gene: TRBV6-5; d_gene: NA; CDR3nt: TGTGCCAGCAGATCCGGGACAAGCTCCTACAATGAGCAGTTCTTC; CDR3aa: CASRSGTSSYNEQFF
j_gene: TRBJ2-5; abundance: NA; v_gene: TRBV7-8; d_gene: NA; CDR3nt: TGTGCCAGCGGTCGTGGGGGGACTCAAGAGACCCAGTACTTC; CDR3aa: CASGRGGTQETQYF
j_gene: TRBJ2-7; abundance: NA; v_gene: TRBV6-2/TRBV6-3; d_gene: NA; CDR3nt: TGTGCCAGCAGTTACGTTCGACATGAGCAGTACTTC; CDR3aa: CASSYVRHEQYF
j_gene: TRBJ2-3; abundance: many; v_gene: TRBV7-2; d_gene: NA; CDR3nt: TGTGCCAGCAGCCAGCGAACAGAAACTAGCACAGATACGCAGTATTTT; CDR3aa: CASSQRTETSTDTQYF
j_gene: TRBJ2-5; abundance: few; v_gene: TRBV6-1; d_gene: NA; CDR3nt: TGTGCCAGCAGGGGTGGGCGGGACATGGAGACCCAGTACTTC; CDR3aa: CASRGGRDMETQYF
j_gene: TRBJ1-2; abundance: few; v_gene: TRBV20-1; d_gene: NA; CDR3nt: TGCAGTGCCGGGGGGGCGGGCCGGTTTAACTATGGCTACACCTTC; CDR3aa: CSAGGAGRFNYGYTF
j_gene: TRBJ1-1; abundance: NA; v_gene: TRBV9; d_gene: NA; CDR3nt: TGTGCCAGCAGCGTCTCGGCTATGAACACTGAAGCTTTCTTT; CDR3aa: CASSVSAMNTEAFF
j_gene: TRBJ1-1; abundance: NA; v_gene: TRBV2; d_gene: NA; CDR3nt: TGTGCCAGCAGCGGGGATCGGGCTTGGAACACTGAAGCTTTCTTT; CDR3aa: CASSGDRAWNTEAFF
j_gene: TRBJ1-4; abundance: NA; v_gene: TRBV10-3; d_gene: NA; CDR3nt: TGTGCCATCAGTGATTCGTTTGTCGGGACGGAAAATGAAAAACTGTTTTTT; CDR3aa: CAISDSFVGTENEKLFF
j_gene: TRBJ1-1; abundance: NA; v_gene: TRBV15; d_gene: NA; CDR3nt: TGTGCCACCAGCCCTGGGGGGGAGAGCATGAACACTGAAGCTTTCTTT; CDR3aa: CATSPGGESMNTEAFF
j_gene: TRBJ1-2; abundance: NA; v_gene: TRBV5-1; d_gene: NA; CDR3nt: TGCGCCAGCAGCTTGGACCGGGGACAAGGTGGCTACACCTTC; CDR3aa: CASSLDRGQGGYTF
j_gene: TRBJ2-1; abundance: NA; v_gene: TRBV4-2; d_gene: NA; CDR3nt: TGTGCCAGCAGCCCAGAAAGTAATGAGCAGTTCTTC; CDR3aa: CASSPESNEQFF